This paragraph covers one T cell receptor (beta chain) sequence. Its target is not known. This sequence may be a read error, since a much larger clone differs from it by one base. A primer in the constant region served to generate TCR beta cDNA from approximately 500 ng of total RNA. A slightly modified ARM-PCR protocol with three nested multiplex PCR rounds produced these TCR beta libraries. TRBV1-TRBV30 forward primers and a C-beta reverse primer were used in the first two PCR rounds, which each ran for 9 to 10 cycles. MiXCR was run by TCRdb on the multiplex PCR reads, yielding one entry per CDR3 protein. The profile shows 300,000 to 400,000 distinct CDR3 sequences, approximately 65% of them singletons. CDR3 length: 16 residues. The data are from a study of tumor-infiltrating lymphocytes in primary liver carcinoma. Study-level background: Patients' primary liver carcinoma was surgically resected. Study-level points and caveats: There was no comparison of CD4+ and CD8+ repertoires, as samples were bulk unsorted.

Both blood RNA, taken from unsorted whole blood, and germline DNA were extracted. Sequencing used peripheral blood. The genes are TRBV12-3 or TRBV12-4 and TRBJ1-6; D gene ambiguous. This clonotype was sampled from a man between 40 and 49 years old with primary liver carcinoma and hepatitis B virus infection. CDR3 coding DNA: TGTGCCAGCTCTAAAGGCGTTCTTACGGGTAATTCACTCCTCCACTTT. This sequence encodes CASSKGVLTGNSLLHF.